Listed here are 8 T cell receptor beta chains from one sample, sequenced in a study of identical twins. One entry per CDR3 protein, called by TCRdb with MiXCR from the 5' RACE reads. The data contain a few hundred thousand distinct CDR3 sequences, 8% to 11% of them singletons. The source material was memory T cells sorted from blood. These receptors were collected from a man in his fifties in good health.

The rearrangement uses TRBV19 and TRBJ2-5; weak D call: TRBD2 (6 bases). The CDR3 totals 17 residues. V was shortened by 0 bases and J by 1 base, with 15 bases between the two germline ends. Looked up from germline, CDR1 is LNHDA and CDR2 is SQIVND (reference sequence). The CDR3 spells CASSIDIGGVFQETQYF. The CDR3 bases are TGTGCCAGTAGTATAGATATTGGCGGGGTTTTCCAAGAGACCCAGTACTTC.

This clonotype has at least ten counts. This sequence joins TRBV9 and TRBJ1-4, with TRBD1 as a possible D gene (5 bases). Germline CDR1 is SGDLS and CDR2 is YYNGEE. Trimming stripped 0 bases from V and 5 bases from J, with 14 bases between. The CDR3 has 16 amino acids. The CDR3 DNA follows: TGTGCCAGCAGCGTAGCTGCCCAGGGAGGAAATGAAAAACTGTTTTTT. As protein: CASSVAAQGGNEKLFF.

The chain combines TRBV19 with TRBJ2-1; 8 nucleotides match TRBD1. This CDR3 is built from 18 residues. The V gene end was trimmed by 6 bases and the J gene end by 14 bases; junction bases not matched to a gene: 27. Per germline, CDR1 LNHDA and CDR2 SQIVND (reference sequence). The CDR3 coding sequence is TGTGCCAGTAGGGTGACAGGGGAGATCGGCGTTCGCTCATCCCCGAAGTTCTTC. Its protein is CASRVTGEIGVRSSPKFF.

This clonotype appeared many times. The chain employs TRBV7-2 and TRBJ2-2, with 8 bases lining up with TRBD2. CDR1 SGHTA and CDR2 FQGNSA come from the germline V gene. The V gene end was trimmed by 5 bases and the J gene end by 7 bases; junction bases not matched to a gene: 9. The CDR3 length is 15 residues. Here the CDR3 reads CASSPPGGVVGELFF. In DNA, the CDR3 is TGTGCCAGCAGCCCCCCGGGGGGGGTGGTCGGGGAGCTGTTTTTT.

This rearrangement joins TRBV28 to TRBJ2-5; D tentatively reads TRBD1 or TRBD2 (6 bases each). V lost 3 bases and J lost 7, with 30 bases in between. Germline CDR1 reads MDHEN; CDR2 reads SYDVKM. The CDR3 is 19 residues long. The CDR3 DNA reads TGTGCCAGCAGTTTTTTGATAAGTCCCGGGGGCGGGAACCCCGGGACCCAGTACTTC. It is translated as CASSFLISPGGGNPGTQYF.

This clonotype was detected ten times or more. The chain couples TRBV20-1 to TRBJ2-3; D not resolved. There are 14 residues in the CDR3. Germline V gene lookup returns CDR1 DFQATT and CDR2 SNEGSKA (reference sequence). V lost 3 bases and J lost 2, with 12 bases in between. CDR3 sequence: CSARGSPVTDTQYF. CDR3 nucleotides: TGCAGTGCTAGGGGGTCCCCCGTCACAGATACGCAGTATTTT.

This clonotype came up a few times. The V gene is TRBV3-1, the J gene TRBJ2-1; D gene unclear. V gave up 0 bases and J gave up 10 bases, with 4 bases separating them. The germline gives CDR1 LGHDT, CDR2 YNNKEL (reference sequence). The CDR3 consists of 11 residues. CDR3 bases: TGTGCCAGCAGCCAAGAGTGGGAGCAGTTCTTC. Its protein product is CASSQEWEQFF.

Only a few counts were recorded for this clonotype. The V gene is TRBV29-1, the J gene TRBJ2-5; 12 nucleotides agree with TRBD2. CDR3 size: 14 residues. The germline V gene encodes CDR1 SQVTM and CDR2 ANQGSEA. The V segment lost 4 bases and the J segment 7 bases; nucleotides outside the gene matches: 7. This chain's CDR3 is CSVVTSGRLGTQYF. CDR3 DNA: TGCAGCGTTGTCACTAGCGGGAGGTTGGGGACCCAGTACTTC.